This TCR beta chain was obtained from a study of beta chain features in type 1 diabetes (dated by TCRdb to 2016 to 2019). Broadly, across the study: Mean age, gender distribution, total cell number and subset yield did not differ between patients and healthy donors. A total of just under 110,000,000 sorted cells were examined across all samples, and RNA yield correlated strongly with the number of cells per subset. In the study, TCRB repertoires of sorted circulating CD4+ T cell subsets from recently diagnosed type 1 diabetes patients were compared with those of matched healthy donors. Regulatory and stem cell-like memory subsets were isolated from only 8 patients and roughly eight healthy donors, whereas naive and central memory subsets came from all 28 donors.

The entire isolated RNA was reverse transcribed using the High Capacity cDNA Reverse Transcription Kit, and thus expressed TCRB transcripts were sequenced. Deep immunoSEQ sequencing was applied to naive, central memory and regulatory T cell samples, giving an average of roughly 3.5 million total reads per sample. Sorted cells were lysed in RLT buffer and RNA was extracted with DNase-treated RNeasy Micro or Mini kits, depending on cell number. To prevent cross-contamination, each cell subset was processed individually, whereas patient and healthy donor samples were processed jointly. The immunoSEQ multiplex PCR was used to amplify TCRB sequences from cDNA, yielding 87-bp fragments that span the CDR3 region. Sequencing of the amplicons was done on the Illumina HiSeq platform. Per the source publication's procedure: Synthetic template baselines were used to correct PCR bias computationally, reads within Hamming distance 2 were collapsed together, and singletons that could not be merged were discarded. Reads were aligned against IMGT to assign V, D and J genes, CDR3 length and insertions or deletions at six rearrangement sites. Within each subset, clonotype counts were normalized to sorted cell number, after which true diversity and Gini coefficients were computed with the tcR R package. Repertoire sharing was quantified using the overlap coefficient calculated on TCRB nucleotide sequences. As a proxy for the pre-selection repertoire, out-of-frame TCRB sequences from naive cells were analyzed. The clones in this table, taken by TCRdb from immuneACCESS, are in-frame only. Not every clone is retained; where verified, under half of the shortfall comes from an unresolved V gene, and the cause of the rest is unknown. The DNA was the basis for D and trimming; V, J and clone size are from that table. A total of around 360,000 clones appear in this sample, around an eighth of them only once. The ten largest make up around 0.0099% of the sample.

From each donor, a single peripheral blood sample of about 120 mL on average was drawn into heparinised tubes. Naive, central memory, regulatory and stem cell-like memory CD4+ T cells were sorted on a BD FACSAria II using a panel including CD45RO, CCR7, CD25, CD127, CD95 and CD27. A purity above 95% was achieved for all sorted populations. PBMCs were separated immediately by Lymphoprep density gradient centrifugation and were stained directly, without being cultured. So that batch effects would be minimized, each experiment stained and sorted samples in pairs, pairing one healthy donor with one patient. On this clone: What this receptor recognizes is not known. No base qualities exist here, and no much larger clone lies one base off it.

Overall study results and their limits: Only small numbers of individuals were included in the HLA sub-analyses, which left unresolved whether HLA type had any influence on TCRB rearrangement. Fewer insertions and more nucleotide deletions at VDJ recombination sites were observed in patients with type 1 diabetes, implying thymic rearrangement abnormalities. PCR may preferentially amplify shorter templates, but because patient and control samples were amplified and corrected together, any resulting skew would affect both groups equally. Naive, central memory and regulatory TCRB repertoires appeared to be more alike among patients than among healthy donors. Sequencing cDNA rather than genomic DNA could over-represent highly expressing activated cells, although activation and CD3 levels did not differ between groups. Type 1 diabetes patients showed a moderate but significant shortening of TCRB CDR3 length in all four CD4+ subsets.

The CDR3 runs 15 amino acids, cysteine and phenylalanine included. Solely the CDR3 DNA is kept, with 45 bases framed from the first base. V lost 6 bases and J lost 4 bases; the stretch between them is 14 bases long. The germline V gene yields SGHRS for CDR1 and YFSETQ for CDR2. Sequencing was done on a sample of naive CD4+ T cells from blood. The sample's cell subset or site label, in plain terms: true naive CD4+ T cells. This TCR was recovered from a woman younger than 35 with type 1 diabetes. The chain couples TRBV5-1 to TRBJ2-6; TRBD1 could be the D gene, as 5 bases match. Here the CDR3 is given as CASNYGAVGANVLTF. The nucleotide sequence is TGCGCCAGCAACTATGGGGCGGTAGGGGCCAACGTCCTGACTTTC. When the CDR3 is completed using the reference TRBV5-1 and TRBJ2-6 genes on either side, the full variable domain is KAGVTQTPRYLIKTRGQQVTLSCSPISGHRSVSWYQQTPGQGLQFLFEYFSETQRNKGNFPGRFSGRQFSNSRSEMNVSTLELGDSALYLCASNYGAVGANVLTFGAGSRLTVL.